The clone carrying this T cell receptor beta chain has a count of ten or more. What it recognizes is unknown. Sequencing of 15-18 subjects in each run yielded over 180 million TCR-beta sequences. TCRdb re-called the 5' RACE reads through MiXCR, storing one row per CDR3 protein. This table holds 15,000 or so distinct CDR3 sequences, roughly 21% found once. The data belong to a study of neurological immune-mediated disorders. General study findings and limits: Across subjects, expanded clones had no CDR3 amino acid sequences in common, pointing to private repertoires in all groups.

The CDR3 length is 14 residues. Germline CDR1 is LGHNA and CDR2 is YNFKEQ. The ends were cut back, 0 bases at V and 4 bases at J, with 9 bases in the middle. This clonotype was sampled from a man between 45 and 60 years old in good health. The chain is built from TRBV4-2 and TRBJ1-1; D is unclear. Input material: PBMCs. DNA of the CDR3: TGTGCCAGCAGCCAAGACCGGCGGGGCACTGAAGCTTTCTTT. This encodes CASSQDRRGTEAFF.